The rows below give T cell receptor beta chains drawn from one sample of a study of PD-1 blockade in classical Hodgkin lymphoma. Sequenced by immunoSEQ multiplex PCR; TCRdb stores in-frame clones only, minus some. The sample yields roughly 60,000 clones, roughly 90% seen once. This material consisted of peripheral blood mononuclear cells (PBMCs), taken at baseline. These receptors came from a human donor with classical Hodgkin lymphoma. CDR3s include the opening cysteine and the closing phenylalanine or tryptophan. D genes are given only for firm matches. Clone size is stated in some rows and not others, as once, few, many or a class when expanded.

j_gene: TRBJ1-2; abundance: -; d_gene: TRBD1; v_gene: TRBV30; CDR3nt: TGTGCCTGGAGTGTAACCAGGGGGCCTGGCTACACCTTC; CDR3aa: CAWSVTRGPGYTF
j_gene: TRBJ1-4; abundance: -; d_gene: -; v_gene: TRBV6-6; CDR3nt: TGTGCCAGCGCGTTAGGACAGAATAATGAAAAACTGTTTTTT; CDR3aa: CASALGQNNEKLFF
j_gene: TRBJ2-1; abundance: -; d_gene: -; v_gene: TRBV2; CDR3nt: TGTGCCAGCAGTGATTGGCGGGACCCCTACAATGAGCAGTTCTTC; CDR3aa: CASSDWRDPYNEQFF
j_gene: TRBJ1-4; abundance: -; d_gene: -; v_gene: TRBV19; CDR3nt: TGTGCCAGTAGTAACCGAGCAGGCCGAGTGGGTGAAAAACTGTTTTTT; CDR3aa: CASSNRAGRVGEKLFF
j_gene: TRBJ2-3; abundance: -; d_gene: -; v_gene: TRBV27; CDR3nt: TGTGCCAGCAGTTTATCAGGGTCAGATACGCAGTATTTT; CDR3aa: CASSLSGSDTQYF
j_gene: TRBJ2-1; abundance: once; d_gene: TRBD2; v_gene: TRBV7-8; CDR3nt: TGTGCCAGCAGCTCCACTTTCGGACTAGCGGACAATGAGCAGTTCTTC; CDR3aa: CASSSTFGLADNEQFF
j_gene: TRBJ1-1; abundance: -; d_gene: -; v_gene: TRBV7-9; CDR3nt: TGTGCCAGCAGCTCGGACGCGGTCCTGAACACTGAAGCTTTCTTT; CDR3aa: CASSSDAVLNTEAFF
j_gene: TRBJ1-5; abundance: -; d_gene: TRBD1; v_gene: TRBV4-2; CDR3nt: TGTGCCAGCACCCCGGACAGGGGGAGCAATCAGCCCCAGCATTTT; CDR3aa: CASTPDRGSNQPQHF
j_gene: TRBJ2-1; abundance: -; d_gene: TRBD1; v_gene: TRBV29-1; CDR3nt: TGCAGCGTTGGGGCGACCAACAGGGGTTTAGACAATGAGCAGTTCTTC; CDR3aa: CSVGATNRGLDNEQFF
j_gene: TRBJ2-5; abundance: -; d_gene: TRBD1; v_gene: TRBV15; CDR3nt: TGTGCCACCAGCAGAGACTATACAACGGGACAGGGGCGAGAGACCCAGTACTTC; CDR3aa: CATSRDYTTGQGRETQYF
j_gene: TRBJ2-3; abundance: -; d_gene: -; v_gene: TRBV5-1; CDR3nt: TGCGCCAGCAGCCCTACCATCCTGGCTGGTACAGATACGCAGTATTTT; CDR3aa: CASSPTILAGTDTQYF
j_gene: TRBJ2-3; abundance: -; d_gene: -; v_gene: TRBV7-9; CDR3nt: TGTGCCAGCAGTCAGGACCTAGAGGATACGCAGTATTTT; CDR3aa: CASSQDLEDTQYF
j_gene: TRBJ1-5; abundance: -; d_gene: TRBD1; v_gene: TRBV28; CDR3nt: TGTGCCAGCAGTGTGGGGACAGGTCTTCAGCCCCAGCATTTT; CDR3aa: CASSVGTGLQPQHF
j_gene: TRBJ1-5; abundance: -; d_gene: TRBD1; v_gene: TRBV15; CDR3nt: TGTGCCACCAGCTTCGGGGAGGGGGCGAATCAGCCCCAGCATTTT; CDR3aa: CATSFGEGANQPQHF
j_gene: TRBJ2-7; abundance: -; d_gene: TRBD2; v_gene: TRBV19; CDR3nt: TGTGCCAGTAGTTCCCTAGCGGAGTCCTACGAGCAGTACTTC; CDR3aa: CASSSLAESYEQYF
j_gene: TRBJ1-6; abundance: once; d_gene: -; v_gene: TRBV6-5; CDR3nt: TGTGCCAGCAGCAGACCGGGGGATATGGGTTCACCCCTCCACTTT; CDR3aa: CASSRPGDMGSPLHF
j_gene: TRBJ1-2; abundance: -; d_gene: -; v_gene: TRBV4-2; CDR3nt: TGTGCCAGCAGCCAAGATCAGGGGCAACTGAACTATGGCTACACCTTC; CDR3aa: CASSQDQGQLNYGYTF
j_gene: TRBJ2-7; abundance: -; d_gene: -; v_gene: TRBV7-9; CDR3nt: TGTGCCAGCAGCCCCTACTCAGGGTTGTCCTACGAGCAGTACTTC; CDR3aa: CASSPYSGLSYEQYF
j_gene: TRBJ2-6; abundance: -; d_gene: -; v_gene: TRBV7-9; CDR3nt: TGTGCCAGCAGCTTGGTCCTGGGGGCCGGGGCCAACGTCCTGACTTTC; CDR3aa: CASSLVLGAGANVLTF
j_gene: TRBJ2-5; abundance: -; d_gene: TRBD2; v_gene: TRBV19; CDR3nt: TGTGCCAGTAGTATTGGAGCGGGACTAATGGAGACCCAGTACTTC; CDR3aa: CASSIGAGLMETQYF
j_gene: TRBJ2-5; abundance: -; d_gene: TRBD2; v_gene: TRBV28; CDR3nt: TGTGCCAGCAGTTCCCTTCGGACTAGCGGGGGGGATTCAGAGACCCAGTACTTC; CDR3aa: CASSSLRTSGGDSETQYF
j_gene: TRBJ2-7; abundance: -; d_gene: -; v_gene: TRBV5-6; CDR3nt: TGTGCCAGCAGCCCTACCGGGACACCCTACGAGCAGTACTTC; CDR3aa: CASSPTGTPYEQYF
j_gene: TRBJ1-2; abundance: -; d_gene: -; v_gene: TRBV10-2; CDR3nt: TGCGCCAGCAGTGAATTCGACCTCACAGCCCGAAGAGGCTACACCTTC; CDR3aa: CASSEFDLTARRGYTF
j_gene: TRBJ2-3; abundance: -; d_gene: -; v_gene: TRBV28; CDR3nt: TGTGCCAGCAGTTTCCCCCGGGCTAGTACGCAGTATTTT; CDR3aa: CASSFPRASTQYF
j_gene: TRBJ1-5; abundance: -; d_gene: -; v_gene: TRBV6-1; CDR3nt: TGTGCCAGCAGTGAATCGGAAAGGGGCAATCAGCCCCAGCATTTT; CDR3aa: CASSESERGNQPQHF
j_gene: TRBJ2-1; abundance: -; d_gene: TRBD2; v_gene: TRBV12-5; CDR3nt: TGTGCTAGTGGTATCAGACTAGCGGGGTCCTTAAATGAGCAGTTCTTC; CDR3aa: CASGIRLAGSLNEQFF
j_gene: TRBJ2-3; abundance: -; d_gene: TRBD2; v_gene: TRBV6-1; CDR3nt: TGTGCCAGCAGTGAATTCCTACTCGGAGTAGCGGGAGGCACAGATACGCAGTATTTT; CDR3aa: CASSEFLLGVAGGTDTQYF
j_gene: TRBJ1-5; abundance: -; d_gene: -; v_gene: TRBV29-1; CDR3nt: TGCAGCGTTAGTCTAGGAGAGAGTCAGCCCCAGCATTTT; CDR3aa: CSVSLGESQPQHF
j_gene: TRBJ2-7; abundance: -; d_gene: -; v_gene: TRBV28; CDR3nt: TGTGCCAGCAGTCCAAGATCCTACGAGCAGTACTTC; CDR3aa: CASSPRSYEQYF
j_gene: TRBJ1-3; abundance: -; d_gene: -; v_gene: TRBV2; CDR3nt: TGTGCCAGCAGTGAAACCGGAAACACCATATATTTT; CDR3aa: CASSETGNTIYF
j_gene: TRBJ2-3; abundance: -; d_gene: TRBD2; v_gene: TRBV7-6; CDR3nt: TGTGCCAGCAGCTTAGGCCTTAGCGGGGGCACAGATACGCAGTATTTT; CDR3aa: CASSLGLSGGTDTQYF
j_gene: TRBJ2-7; abundance: -; d_gene: -; v_gene: TRBV27; CDR3nt: TGTGCCAGCAGTTTAGATGGGACAACGACCTACGAGCAGTACTTC; CDR3aa: CASSLDGTTTYEQYF
j_gene: TRBJ2-2; abundance: -; d_gene: -; v_gene: TRBV28; CDR3nt: TGTGCAGCAGGGGACACCGGGGAGCTGTTTTTT; CDR3aa: CAAGDTGELFF
j_gene: TRBJ2-7; abundance: -; d_gene: TRBD1; v_gene: TRBV7-2; CDR3nt: TGTGCCAGCAGCCTGGACAGGGGCTCCTACGAGCAGTACTTC; CDR3aa: CASSLDRGSYEQYF
j_gene: TRBJ2-7; abundance: -; d_gene: -; v_gene: TRBV7-8; CDR3nt: TGTGCCAGCAGCTTATATGATGGTAATCAGTACTTC; CDR3aa: CASSLYDGNQYF
j_gene: TRBJ2-1; abundance: -; d_gene: TRBD2; v_gene: TRBV2; CDR3nt: TGTGCCAGCATTGGGATAGCGGGATACAATGAGCAGTTCTTC; CDR3aa: CASIGIAGYNEQFF
j_gene: TRBJ2-7; abundance: -; d_gene: TRBD1; v_gene: TRBV27; CDR3nt: TGTGCCAGCAGTTTGATGAATGGACAGGGGACCTACGAGCAGTACTTC; CDR3aa: CASSLMNGQGTYEQYF
j_gene: TRBJ2-1; abundance: -; d_gene: -; v_gene: TRBV2; CDR3nt: TGTGCCAGCAGTGGGGGGCAGGGGGGCCTTACTGAGCAGTTCTTC; CDR3aa: CASSGGQGGLTEQFF
j_gene: TRBJ1-5; abundance: -; d_gene: TRBD1; v_gene: TRBV19; CDR3nt: TGTGCCAGTGGACCTCAGGGGGTCAATCAGCCCCAGCATTTT; CDR3aa: CASGPQGVNQPQHF
j_gene: TRBJ1-5; abundance: -; d_gene: -; v_gene: TRBV28; CDR3nt: TGTGCCAGCAGGATCGGACTCCCCAATCAGCCCCAGCATTTT; CDR3aa: CASRIGLPNQPQHF
j_gene: TRBJ1-1; abundance: few; d_gene: -; v_gene: TRBV6-5; CDR3nt: TGTGCCAGCAGTGAAAGACAGGTGAACACTGAAGCTTTCTTT; CDR3aa: CASSERQVNTEAFF